The 16 T cell receptor beta chains reported below all come from one sample, sequenced in a study of cytotoxic CD8 clonotypes in ibrutinib-treated CLL. TCRdb's copy holds only in-frame clones and misses some; the assay was immunoSEQ multiplex PCR. The table has 9,500 to 12,000 clones, 81% seen once. Sequences were derived from PBMCs, sampled at disease progression, from a patient treated with ibrutinib. The receptors were gathered from a human donor with chronic lymphocytic leukemia.

CDR3 in DNA: TGTGCCAGCAGCTCAACCGGGACAGGGGCAGGCGGCTACACCTTC. This gives the protein CASSSTGTGAGGYTF. The gene calls are TRBV5-5 and TRBJ1-2; 10 nucleotides align to TRBD1. This CDR3 has 15 residues. The trim removed 3 bases at V and 8 bases at J, leaving 10 bases unmatched. Germline assignment: CDR1 SGHKS and CDR2 YYEKEE (reference sequence).

The chain employs TRBV4-2 and TRBJ2-3; weak D call: TRBD2 (5 bases). V was clipped by 4 bases and J by 3 bases, with 20 bases between them. Germline CDR1 is LGHNA and CDR2 is YNFKEQ. The CDR3 runs to 17 residues. The DNA of the CDR3 is TGTGCCAGCAGCCCCGAGTTACGGGAAGCAGGTACAGATACGCAGTATTTT. Translating it yields CASSPELREAGTDTQYF.

This sequence joins TRBV7-8 and TRBJ2-3, with 11 positions matching TRBD2. V was clipped by 3 bases and J by 6 bases; unmatched bases: 8. Germline assignment: CDR1 SGHVS and CDR2 FQNEAQ. The CDR3 consists of 16 residues. CDR3 residues: CASSLGLAAEVDTQYF. In DNA form, the CDR3 reads TGTGCCAGCAGCTTGGGACTAGCGGCAGAGGTTGATACGCAGTATTTT.

This clone was counted once. The J gene is TRBJ2-3, the V gene TRBV6-1, with D possibly matching TRBD1 (6 bases). The germline CDR1 and CDR2 sequences are MNHNS and SASEGT. The CDR3 covers 17 residues. Trimming left V 1 base short and J 4 bases short, with 18 bases between. CDR3 sequence reads: CASSEGPGVIVADTQYF. CDR3 bases: TGTGCCAGCAGTGAAGGCCCAGGGGTTATTGTCGCAGATACGCAGTATTTT.

The chain links TRBV7-2 to TRBJ1-2, with 7 positions matching TRBD1. The V gene end was trimmed by 3 bases and the J gene end by 4 bases; junction bases not matched to a gene: 5. The CDR3 sequence is 14 residues long. Looked up from germline, CDR1 is SGHTA and CDR2 is FQGNSA. Written as DNA, the CDR3 is TGTGCCAGCAGCTTGTTGGGACAGATCTATGGCTACACCTTC. Encoded protein: CASSLLGQIYGYTF.

The rearrangement links TRBV5-5 to TRBJ1-1; tentative D call: TRBD1 (5 bases). The CDR3 consists of 14 residues. V lost 6 bases and J 0 bases, leaving 12 bases between the germline ends. Germline CDR1 is SGHKS and CDR2 is YYEKEE (reference sequence). The CDR3 DNA is TGTGCCAGCACCCGGGACCCAATGAACACTGAAGCTTTCTTT. This encodes CASTRDPMNTEAFF.

The V call is TRBV11-1, the J call TRBJ2-1; D possibly corresponds to TRBD2 (6 bases). Germline assignment: CDR1 SGHAT and CDR2 FQDESV (reference sequence). V was shortened by 6 bases and J by 4 bases, with 16 bases between the two germline ends. This CDR3 is 15 amino acids long. The DNA for the CDR3 is TGTGCCAGCAGGCAACTAGCCGGGCCTTACAATGAGCAGTTCTTC. Protein sequence: CASRQLAGPYNEQFF.

CDR3 sequence: CASTDRVDTEAFF. The CDR3 nucleotides are TGTGCCAGTACGGACAGGGTGGACACTGAAGCTTTCTTT. The genes are TRBV19 and TRBJ1-1; 8 bases agree with TRBD1. The CDR3 length is 13 residues. V lost 7 bases and J lost 3; bases outside the gene matches: 4. Germline CDR1 reads LNHDA; CDR2 reads SQIVND (reference sequence).

This rearrangement joins TRBV7-6 to TRBJ1-1; 7 nucleotides agree with TRBD1. This CDR3 is 15 amino acids long. Germline assignment: CDR1 SGHVS and CDR2 FNYEAQ. V shed 5 bases and J 4 bases; nucleotides not matched to a gene: 10. The CDR3 nucleotides are TGTGCCAGCAGCCCAGCACGGGCAGGGGGCACTGAAGCTTTCTTT. It yields the protein CASSPARAGGTEAFF. Looking up the rest from reference TRBV7-6 and TRBJ1-1 gives the full variable domain: GAGVSQSPRYKVTKRGQDVALRCDPISGHVSLYWYRQALGQGPEFLTYFNYEAQQDKSGLPNDRFSAERPEGSISTLTIQRTEQRDSAMYRCASSPARAGGTEAFFGQGTRLTVV.

The J gene is TRBJ1-2, the V gene TRBV2; D is ambiguous. The germline V and J ends were trimmed by 6 bases and 2 bases, with 7 bases remaining between them. This CDR3 comprises 12 residues. Per the germline V gene, CDR1 is SNHLY and CDR2 is FYNNEI. As DNA, the CDR3 is TGTGCCAGCAGCCCAAAGAACTATGGCTACACCTTC. It yields the protein CASSPKNYGYTF.

The chain carries TRBV7-8 and TRBJ2-5, with D perhaps given as TRBD1 or TRBD2 (5 bases each). The V end was cut by 5 bases, the J end by 5 bases, with 15 bases between. In germline, CDR1 is SGHVS, CDR2 FQNEAQ. The CDR3 is made up of 14 amino acids. The CDR3 nucleotides read TGTGCCAGCAGCCGGGGCAGGGCACGGGAGACCCAGTACTTC. Amino acids: CASSRGRARETQYF.

This clone was seen only a few times. The chain combines TRBV7-9 with TRBJ2-7; TRBD1 agrees at 9 bases. Germline V lookup: CDR1 SEHNR, CDR2 FQNEAQ (reference sequence). This CDR3 spans 16 amino acids. J lost 2 bases, V lost 5 bases, and 10 bases had no gene match. The DNA for the CDR3 is TGTGCCAGCAGCCCCTCCGGTCGGGACAGGGCCTACGAGCAGTACTTC. This codes for CASSPSGRDRAYEQYF.

The rearrangement links TRBV19 to TRBJ1-5, with D possibly being TRBD1 (5 bases). The CDR3 runs 15 residues. CDR1 is LNHDA, CDR2 SQIVND, per germline (reference sequence). Trimming removed 5 bases from V and 4 bases from J, with 15 bases in between. CDR3 residues: CASSVTSGGNQPQHF. The DNA for the CDR3 is TGTGCCAGTAGTGTGACTTCGGGGGGGAATCAGCCCCAGCATTTT.

The chain has TRBV28 and TRBJ2-7, with TRBD2 as a possible D gene (6 bases). Germline V gene sequence: CDR1 MDHEN, CDR2 SYDVKM. CDR3 length: 14 residues. Trimming shortened V by 2 bases and J by 3 bases, and 11 bases separated the two germline ends. DNA for the CDR3: TGTGCCAGCAGTTTAGCGGGACCTATCTACGAGCAGTACTTC. The encoded protein is CASSLAGPIYEQYF.

The chain recombines TRBV19 with TRBJ2-3, with D perhaps being TRBD1 or TRBD2 (5 bases each). V shed 6 bases and J shed 5 bases, with 9 bases lying between them. CDR1 and CDR2 from the germline V gene are LNHDA and SQIVND (reference sequence). The CDR3 is 12 amino acids. The CDR3 sequence: CASRGGGDTQYF. The CDR3 nucleotides read TGTGCCAGTAGAGGTGGGGGAGATACGCAGTATTTT.

CDR3 protein: CASSPNQGSDTEAFF. DNA of the CDR3: TGTGCCAGCTCACCAAATCAGGGGTCGGACACTGAAGCTTTCTTT. The genes are TRBV18 and TRBJ1-1, with a tentative D call TRBD1 (6 bases). The CDR3 contains 15 residues. Trimming removed 2 bases from V and 3 bases from J, with 13 bases in between. The germline V gene has CDR1 KGHSH and CDR2 LQKENI.